This T cell receptor beta chain was recovered during a study of blood T cell repertoires in COVID-19. Original analysis: For nucleated cells, counts were estimated from reference gene primer amplification. The table came from immunoSEQ multiplex PCR; TCRdb's copy has only in-frame clones and leaves some out. Clone size and V and J calls were adopted from that table, with D and trimming inferred from the DNA. The table records some 400,000 clones, nearly 90% of them present only once. Losses at the gene ends were 3 bases for V and 2 bases for J; bases not matched to a gene: 11. CDR3 size: 18 residues. Germline CDR1 reads MGHRA; CDR2 reads YSYEKL.

V usage is TRBV4-1 and J usage is TRBJ2-7, with 12 bases identical to TRBD2. The TCR sequence derives from a woman in her twenties or thirties who had recovered from COVID-19. The source material was PBMCs or T cells enriched from blood (not recorded which). The CDR3 sequence: CASSQTLAGGPTAYEQYF. CDR3 in DNA: TGCGCCAGCAGCCAGACCCTAGCGGGAGGGCCGACGGCCTACGAGCAGTACTTC.